The 31 T cell receptor beta chains below come from one sample, sequenced in a study of blood T cell repertoires in COVID-19. Clones were sequenced by immunoSEQ multiplex PCR, and TCRdb holds only the in-frame ones, with some missing. The sample consists of 250,000 or so clones, 85% to 95% of them appearing once. The sequenced sample was PBMCs or T cells enriched from blood (not recorded which). The source of these receptors is a middle-aged man who had been exposed to COVID-19.

The chain has TRBV5-6 and TRBJ2-1; D unresolved. Germline values: CDR1 SGHDT, CDR2 YYEEEE. V lost 5 bases, J lost 1 base, and 13 bases lay in between. This CDR3 has 15 amino acids. The CDR3 is CASSRSAGSYNEQFF. Written as DNA, the CDR3 is TGTGCCAGCAGTCGGTCTGCAGGATCCTACAATGAGCAGTTCTTC.

This chain links TRBV27 with TRBJ2-4; D is undetermined. V was clipped by 0 bases and J by 9 bases, with 12 bases between them. The CDR3 spans 14 residues. Germline CDR1 is MNHEY and CDR2 is SMNVEV (reference sequence). For the CDR3, the DNA is TGTGCCAGCAGTTTATCGAGGTTACAAATCATTCAGTACTTC. Encoded protein: CASSLSRLQIIQYF.

The V gene is TRBV27, the J gene TRBJ2-7; perhaps TRBD2 as D (6 bases). The CDR3 runs to 16 residues. V lost 4 bases, J lost 7 bases, and 23 bases lay in between. In germline, CDR1 is MNHEY, CDR2 SMNVEV (reference sequence). The CDR3 loop reads CASSYGGLPKSREQYF. The CDR3 nucleotides read TGTGCCAGCAGTTACGGCGGACTACCCAAGTCGAGAGAGCAGTACTTC.

This clone has a single count. The V gene is TRBV19, the J gene TRBJ2-7, with 7 bases aligning to TRBD2. Trimming at V came to 5 bases and at J to 1 base, leaving 11 bases not matched to a gene. This CDR3 comprises 16 residues. Per germline, CDR1 LNHDA and CDR2 SQIVND (reference sequence). CDR3 in amino acids: CASSVVAGINSYEQYF. In DNA, the CDR3 is TGTGCCAGTAGTGTGGTAGCGGGTATTAATTCCTACGAGCAGTACTTC.

The CDR3 nucleotides are TGTGCCAGCAGCCCGGGACAGGGGTTCTCACCCCTCCACTTT. This sequence encodes CASSPGQGFSPLHF. The chain employs TRBV11-2 and TRBJ1-6; TRBD1 matches at 10 bases. Trimming took 5 bases from V and 10 from J; bases not matched to a gene: 5. Germline V gene data show CDR1 as SGHAT and CDR2 as FQNNGV. CDR3 length equals 14 residues.

This chain joins TRBV3-1 (or the pseudogene TRBV3-2) and TRBJ2-2; no reliable D call. Deletions cut 4 bases from V and 1 base from J, with 10 bases between. The CDR3 is made up of 15 amino acids. CDR1 and CDR2 (germline): LGHDT, YNNKEL (reference sequence). CDR3 amino acids: CASSPRNLNTGELFF. The CDR3 DNA is TGTGCCAGCAGCCCGCGGAACTTGAACACCGGGGAGCTGTTTTTT.

This chain connects TRBV21-1 to TRBJ1-1; the D call in the table, TRBD1, was not verified against the DNA. TRBV21-1 is shown as a pseudogene. This CDR3 is 19 amino acids long. CDR3 region: CASITKNRTERGRNTEAFF. CDR3 nucleotide sequence: TGTGCCAGCATTACGAAAAACAGGACAGAGAGGGGCCGGAACACTGAAGCTTTCTTT.

This chain connects TRBV5-1 to TRBJ2-4; TRBD1 matches at 9 bases. The germline CDR1 and CDR2 sequences are SGHRS and YFSETQ. V trimming: 2 bases; J trimming: 2 bases; junction bases outside the gene matches: 5. The CDR3 spans 16 residues. CDR3 sequence reads: CASSFTGGASKNIQYF. The CDR3 DNA reads TGCGCCAGCAGCTTCACAGGGGGCGCGTCCAAAAACATTCAGTACTTC.

The rearrangement links TRBV12-3 or TRBV12-4 to TRBJ1-2; D remains ambiguous. This CDR3 has 13 amino acids. Trimming pared 7 bases from V and 6 bases from J, leaving 15 bases between. CDR3 sequence (DNA): TGTGCCAGCACCTCTTTTCCGGGGAATGGCTACACCTTC. Residues: CASTSFPGNGYTF.

The J gene is TRBJ1-1, the V gene TRBV29-1; D might be TRBD1 (6 bases). This CDR3 is 16 amino acids long. The V and J ends lost 6 bases and 5 bases respectively, with 25 bases between them. CDR1 and CDR2 from the germline V gene are SQVTM and ANQGSEA. CDR3 coding DNA: TGCAGCGTCGGCGGGGGCCTGGGGAGGGTGGAAACTGAAGCTTTCTTT. Its translation is CSVGGGLGRVETEAFF.

In DNA, the CDR3 is TGTGCCAGCAGCGTAGCGGACCTCTACAATGAGCAGTTCTTC. This translates into CASSVADLYNEQFF. This sequence joins TRBV27 and TRBJ2-1, with D possibly being TRBD2 (6 bases). V gave up 6 bases and J gave up 3 bases, with 12 bases separating them. This CDR3 is 14 amino acids long. In germline, CDR1 is MNHEY, CDR2 SMNVEV (reference sequence).

The DNA of the CDR3 is TGTGCCAGCAGCCCACGACTTGGGGATACGCAGTATTTT. Amino acid sequence: CASSPRLGDTQYF. This rearrangement joins TRBV9 to TRBJ2-3; D uncertain. V was trimmed by 4 bases and J by 6 bases, leaving 12 bases between them. The CDR3 is 13 amino acids. Germline CDR1 is SGDLS and CDR2 is YYNGEE.

The genes are TRBV4-2 and TRBJ2-2, with D perhaps matching TRBD1 (6 bases). Germline CDR1 reads LGHNA; CDR2 reads YNFKEQ. The CDR3 is 15 amino acids. The ends were cut back, 6 bases at V and 4 bases at J, with 15 bases in the middle. CDR3 amino acids: CASRPGTPATGELFF. As DNA, the CDR3 is TGTGCCAGCAGACCCGGGACACCCGCCACCGGGGAGCTGTTTTTT.

The chain employs TRBV13 and TRBJ2-1; 10 bases line up with TRBD1. The V and J ends lost 4 bases and 5 bases, in that order; junction bases with no gene match: 5. CDR3 size: 15 residues. The germline V gene has CDR1 PRHDT and CDR2 FYEKMQ (reference sequence). The CDR3 sequence is CASSSRDRGHNEQFF. CDR3 nucleotides: TGTGCCAGCAGCTCGAGGGACAGGGGTCACAATGAGCAGTTCTTC.

The genes are TRBV3-1 (or the pseudogene TRBV3-2) and TRBJ2-2, with 9 positions matching TRBD1. The CDR3 covers 14 residues. CDR1 is LGHDT and CDR2 is YNNKEL in the germline V gene (reference sequence). V gave up 4 bases and J gave up 7 bases; unmatched junction bases: 4. The CDR3 reads CASSPRQGGGELFF. The CDR3 DNA is TGTGCCAGCAGCCCTAGACAGGGGGGCGGGGAGCTGTTTTTT.

The chain is built from TRBV7-2 and TRBJ2-7, with 14 bases identical to TRBD2. The CDR3 contains 17 residues. V lost 0 bases to trimming and J lost 6 bases; unmatched junction nucleotides: 7. CDR1 is SGHTA, CDR2 FQGNSA, per germline. CDR3: CASSLAGTSGSEGEQYF. In nucleotides, the CDR3 is TGTGCCAGCAGCTTAGCTGGGACTAGCGGGAGTGAAGGCGAGCAGTACTTC.

This chain connects TRBV19 to TRBJ1-5; possibly TRBD1 for D (6 bases). The V gene's germline CDR1 is LNHDA and CDR2 SQIVND (reference sequence). The V gene lost 3 bases and the J gene lost 6 bases, with 9 bases spanning the gap. The CDR3 is made up of 13 amino acids. The CDR3 DNA follows: TGTGCCAGTAGTATTGGGGGGGCTCAGCCCCAGCATTTT. It encodes CASSIGGAQPQHF.

The rearrangement uses TRBV4-1 and TRBJ2-5; TRBD1 might be the D (6 bases). The length of the CDR3 is 13 residues. V was clipped by 2 bases and J by 5 bases, with 9 bases between them. Germline-derived CDR1 and CDR2 are MGHRA and YSYEKL. CDR3 bases: TGCGCCAGCAGCCAATGGGGGCCGGAGACCCAGTACTTC. Amino acid sequence: CASSQWGPETQYF.

This clone was observed a few times. This chain links TRBV9 with TRBJ2-5; TRBD1 matches at 7 bases. Germline lookup yields CDR1 SGDLS and CDR2 YYNGEE. The CDR3 has 13 amino acids. V lost 4 bases and J lost 3; bases outside the gene matches: 3. CDR3 in amino acids: CASSSGTEETQYF. Here the CDR3 DNA reads TGTGCCAGCAGCTCCGGGACAGAAGAGACCCAGTACTTC.

This chain's CDR3 is CASSQGQNKNTGELFF. The DNA of the CDR3 is TGTGCCAGCAGCCAAGGACAGAACAAAAACACCGGGGAGCTGTTTTTT. The chain carries TRBV14 and TRBJ2-2; D possibly corresponds to TRBD1 (5 bases). The CDR3 contains 16 residues. Germline CDR1 is SGHDN and CDR2 is FVKESK. V lost 1 base and J 2 bases, leaving 11 bases between the germline ends.

This chain joins TRBV4-3 and TRBJ1-5, with a tentative D call TRBD1 (6 bases). This CDR3 spans 17 amino acids. Germline V gene sequence: CDR1 LGHNA, CDR2 YSLEER. Trimming pared 0 bases from V and 0 bases from J, leaving 12 bases between. Here the CDR3 DNA reads TGCGCCAGCAGCCAAGAAACAGGGAGTTATAGCAATCAGCCCCAGCATTTT. It codes for CASSQETGSYSNQPQHF.

This chain links TRBV3-1 (or the pseudogene TRBV3-2) with TRBJ1-6; no firm D call. Looked up from germline, CDR1 is LGHDT and CDR2 is YNNKEL (reference sequence). The CDR3 contains 13 residues. Trimming removed 5 bases at V and 7 bases at J, with 9 bases between. CDR3: CASSVEENSPLHF. CDR3 bases: TGTGCCAGCAGCGTAGAGGAGAATTCACCCCTCCACTTT.

This clone was recorded once. The chain combines TRBV28 with TRBJ1-6; the D is unclear. V lost 1 base, J lost 0 bases, and 16 bases lay in between. Germline CDR1 MDHEN, CDR2 SYDVKM. The CDR3 runs 19 residues. The DNA of the CDR3 is TGTGCCAGCAGTTTATACCCCGGTAGGGAGAGCTCCTATAATTCACCCCTCCACTTT. It specifies CASSLYPGRESSYNSPLHF. The entire variable domain, with the rest obtained from reference TRBV28 and TRBJ1-6, is as follows: DVKVTQSSRYLVKRTGEKVFLECVQDMDHENMFWYRQDPGLGLRLIYFSYDVKMKEKGDIPEGYSVSREKKERFSLILESASTNQTSMYLCASSLYPGRESSYNSPLHFGNGTRLTVT.

The chain uses TRBV5-1 and TRBJ2-3; TRBD2 is a possible D gene (6 bases). The CDR3 is 16 amino acids. V gave up 0 bases and J gave up 2 bases, with 13 bases separating them. CDR1 is SGHRS, CDR2 YFSETQ, per germline. CDR3 sequence reads: CASSLAGRTITDTQYF. Written as DNA, the CDR3 is TGCGCCAGCAGCTTGGCGGGGAGGACAATCACAGATACGCAGTATTTT.

V gene TRBV20-1 combines with J gene TRBJ1-2; 10 bases fit TRBD1. The CDR3 spans 14 residues. Per germline, CDR1 DFQATT and CDR2 SNEGSKA (reference sequence). V was pared by 3 bases and J by 3 bases, with 4 bases of the junction left unmatched. The CDR3: CSASRDRGDYGYTF. In nucleotides, the CDR3 is TGCAGTGCTAGTCGGGACAGGGGCGACTATGGCTACACCTTC.

The V call is TRBV15, the J call TRBJ1-5; weak D call: TRBD1 (5 bases). Germline assignment: CDR1 LNHNV and CDR2 YYDKDF (reference sequence). Trimming removed 2 bases from V and 3 bases from J, with 8 bases in between. This CDR3 is 14 amino acids long. The CDR3 sequence: CATSRTTDNQPQHF. CDR3 DNA: TGTGCCACCAGCAGAACGACAGACAATCAGCCCCAGCATTTT.

The rearrangement links TRBV7-9 to TRBJ1-3; possibly TRBD1 for D (5 bases). V was trimmed by 1 base and J by 8 bases, leaving 15 bases between them. Germline V gene data show CDR1 as SEHNR and CDR2 as FQNEAQ (reference sequence). The CDR3 loop spans 15 amino acids. CDR3 loop: CASSLERGTMDTIYF. The CDR3 DNA reads as TGTGCCAGCAGCTTAGAAAGGGGAACTATGGACACCATATATTTT.

V is TRBV27 and J is TRBJ2-1; tentative D call: TRBD2 (6 bases). V shed 2 bases and J shed 8 bases, with 10 bases lying between them. Germline assignment: CDR1 MNHEY and CDR2 SMNVEV (reference sequence). This CDR3 region has 13 residues. The CDR3 region is CASSLVAVDEQFF. The CDR3 nucleotides read TGTGCCAGCAGTTTAGTAGCGGTTGATGAGCAGTTCTTC.

The chain couples TRBV7-2 to TRBJ1-2; D gene unclear. From germline, CDR1 is SGHTA and CDR2 FQGNSA. This CDR3 spans 14 amino acids. Trimming left V 7 bases short and J 4 bases short, with 16 bases between. CDR3 coding DNA: TGTGCCAGCATCCCGATACAGAACCCCTATGGCTACACCTTC. The encoded protein is CASIPIQNPYGYTF. Full variable domain (remainder filled in from reference TRBV7-2 and TRBJ1-2): GAGVSQSPSNKVTEKGKDVELRCDPISGHTALYWYRQSLGQGLEFLIYFQGNSAPDKSGLPSDRFSAERTGGSVSTLTIQRTQQEDSAVYLCASIPIQNPYGYTFGSGTRLTVV.

The chain is built from TRBV28 and TRBJ2-1, with D hard to call. With 5 bases removed from V and 1 base from J, the gap between germline ends came to 9 bases. CDR3 length: 14 residues. Germline-derived CDR1 and CDR2 are MDHEN and SYDVKM. CDR3 sequence: CASSPPNSYNEQFF. Written as DNA, the CDR3 is TGTGCCAGCAGTCCCCCCAATTCCTACAATGAGCAGTTCTTC.

This rearrangement joins TRBV28 to TRBJ1-2; D is perhaps TRBD1 (6 bases). Trimming pared 8 bases from V and 2 bases from J, leaving 15 bases between. The CDR3 contains 14 residues. The germline gives CDR1 MDHEN, CDR2 SYDVKM. The CDR3 reads CASWDTLFNYGYTF. CDR3 DNA: TGTGCCAGCTGGGACACCCTCTTCAACTATGGCTACACCTTC.